This entry lists 19 T cell receptor beta chains sequenced from one sample in a study of regulatory T cells in long-lasting Graves disease. Time point in this sample: persistent/refractory GD, antithyroid drugs over 5 years with positive TRAb. Researchers made the TCR library from RNA that was extracted from PBMCs. With iRepertoire HTBI primers and Arm-PCR of CDR3 regions, TCR beta libraries were built. MiXCR, applied by TCRdb to the multiplex PCR reads, yields one record per CDR3 protein. The sample has more than 300,000 distinct CDR3 sequences; around 20% are singletons. The sample was peripheral blood mononuclear cells (PBMCs), taken when the disease was refractory, from a patient treated with antithyroid drugs. These receptors all come from a female donor with Graves disease.

The chain carries TRBV4-1 and TRBJ1-5; D is unclear. Trimming took off 0 bases at V and 7 bases at J, with 19 bases between the two ends. This CDR3 comprises 17 residues. CDR1 MGHRA and CDR2 YSYEKL come from the germline V gene. The CDR3 bases are TGCGCCAGCAGCCAAGATTCGATCCCAGTAAAAGGACAGCCCCAGCATTTT. This encodes CASSQDSIPVKGQPQHF.

This clonotype was recorded at least ten times. The CDR3: CASSLGLHRTGPEAFF. DNA of the CDR3: TGTGCCAGCAGCTTAGGGCTTCATAGGACAGGACCTGAAGCTTTCTTT. This chain connects TRBV11-2 to TRBJ1-1; 7 bases agree with TRBD1. V lost 1 base to trimming and J lost 6 bases; unmatched junction nucleotides: 11. The germline V gene encodes CDR1 SGHAT and CDR2 FQNNGV. The CDR3 runs to 16 residues.

This clonotype has at least ten counts. This chain links TRBV2 with TRBJ1-4; D possibly corresponds to TRBD1 (5 bases). Germline CDR1 and CDR2: SNHLY and FYNNEI. This CDR3 contains 15 residues. V lost 4 bases to trimming and J lost 8 bases, with 17 bases between them. This chain's CDR3 is CASSVGQLRDEKLFF. The DNA for the CDR3 is TGTGCCAGCAGTGTCGGGCAGCTTAGGGACGAAAAACTGTTTTTT.

Ten or more counts support this clonotype. The chain carries TRBV6-5 and TRBJ1-6; unclear D gene. V lost 2 bases and J 4 bases, leaving 6 bases between the germline ends. In germline, CDR1 is MNHEY, CDR2 SVGAGI. The CDR3 has 14 residues. The CDR3 sequence is CASSYRPYNSPLHF. Here the CDR3 DNA reads TGTGCCAGCAGTTACCGACCTTATAATTCACCCCTCCACTTT.

V usage is TRBV28 and J usage is TRBJ2-7; perhaps TRBD2 as D (5 bases). The CDR3 is 14 amino acids. Trimming stripped 6 bases from V and 0 bases from J, with 12 bases between. In germline, CDR1 is MDHEN, CDR2 SYDVKM. The CDR3 region is CASSPVGNSYEQYF. CDR3 in DNA: TGTGCCAGCAGCCCCGTCGGGAACTCCTACGAGCAGTACTTC.

J is TRBJ2-5 and V is TRBV7-6; D is ambiguous. V lost 2 bases and J 5 bases, leaving 12 bases between the germline ends. Germline-derived CDR1 and CDR2 are SGHVS and FNYEAQ. The CDR3 is 14 amino acids. CDR3 DNA: TGTGCCAGCAGCTTAATCCCCCCGAGCGAGACCCAGTACTTC. Protein product: CASSLIPPSETQYF.

This clonotype was observed a few times. The chain employs TRBV19 and TRBJ2-5; TRBD2 aligns across 8 bases. The germline gives CDR1 LNHDA, CDR2 SQIVND (reference sequence). This CDR3 has 14 residues. V lost 1 base to trimming and J lost 4 bases; unmatched junction nucleotides: 2. CDR3 loop: CASSIVAGGETQYF. CDR3 nucleotide sequence: TGTGCCAGTAGTATAGTCGCGGGGGGAGAGACCCAGTACTTC.

This clonotype has only one observation. This chain uses TRBV7-9 with TRBJ2-7; 7 bases are a match to TRBD2. Germline V gene sequence: CDR1 SEHNR, CDR2 FQNEAQ (reference sequence). This CDR3 contains 16 residues. V lost 0 bases and J lost 2; bases outside the gene matches: 7. CDR3 residues: CASSLAGGRRAYEQYF. DNA of the CDR3: TGTGCCAGCAGCTTAGCAGGCGGGAGAAGGGCCTACGAGCAGTACTTC.

A few counts support this clonotype. The V gene is TRBV19, the J gene TRBJ2-4; D is unclear. This CDR3 spans 13 amino acids. Trimming removed 1 base at V and 6 bases at J, with 7 bases between. The germline V gene has CDR1 LNHDA and CDR2 SQIVND (reference sequence). The CDR3 DNA is TGTGCCAGTAGTATAGTGTGGGGAAACATTCAGTACTTC. It is translated as CASSIVWGNIQYF.

This chain joins TRBV19 and TRBJ1-5; D uncertain. Germline CDR1 is LNHDA and CDR2 is SQIVND (reference sequence). Between the trimmed V and J ends, which lost 4 bases and 6 bases, there was a span of 10 bases. The CDR3 runs 13 residues. CDR3 DNA: TGTGCCAGTAGTACTCACACGGGTCAGCCCCAGCATTTT. This gives the protein CASSTHTGQPQHF.

The DNA for the CDR3 is TGCGCCAGCAGCTTGGGGGCCGGGACCAAAGAGGGGAATCAGCCCCAGCATTTT. Protein sequence: CASSLGAGTKEGNQPQHF. The V and J genes are TRBV5-1 and TRBJ1-5; possibly TRBD1 for D (5 bases). The V and J ends lost 0 bases and 4 bases respectively, with 20 bases between them. CDR1 is SGHRS, CDR2 YFSETQ, per germline. CDR3 size: 18 residues.

This clonotype appeared many times. The rearrangement joins TRBV29-1 to TRBJ1-5; 11 bases are shared with TRBD1. V lost 6 bases and J lost 6; bases outside the gene matches: 4. Germline V gene sequence: CDR1 SQVTM, CDR2 ANQGSEA. This CDR3 is built from 13 residues. In nucleotides, the CDR3 is TGCAGCGTGGGGACAGGGGGTGCTCAGCCCCAGCATTTT. Residues: CSVGTGGAQPQHF.

At least ten counts were recorded for this clonotype. This chain joins TRBV12-3 or TRBV12-4 and TRBJ2-7; 7 bases match TRBD1. The length of the CDR3 is 15 residues. Unmatched junction bases numbered 8, after V lost 6 bases and J lost 0 bases. CDR3 sequence reads: CASRYTGDPSYEQYF. DNA of the CDR3: TGTGCCAGCAGATATACAGGGGATCCCTCCTACGAGCAGTACTTC.

This clonotype was counted a few times. This chain links TRBV7-2 with TRBJ2-7; possible D gene TRBD2, 5 bases. CDR3 length: 11 amino acids. Germline-derived CDR1 and CDR2 are SGHTA and FQGNSA. V shed 5 bases and J shed 6 bases, with 8 bases lying between them. The CDR3 protein is CASSQSGEQYF. Written as DNA, the CDR3 is TGTGCCAGCAGCCAGAGCGGCGAGCAGTACTTC.

Concerning this clonotype: It may be a read error: a sequence one base away is much more abundant. The genes are TRBV2 and TRBJ1-5; 8 positions match TRBD1. CDR1 and CDR2 (germline): SNHLY, FYNNEI. V lost 6 bases and J lost 6; bases outside the gene matches: 16. The CDR3 covers 17 residues. CDR3 amino acids: CASSKRVGTGRSQPQHF. For the CDR3, the DNA is TGTGCCAGCAGCAAAAGGGTGGGGACAGGTCGGAGTCAGCCCCAGCATTTT.

The sample holds a few counts of this clonotype. The chain links TRBV19 to TRBJ1-2; D unclear. V dropped 6 bases and J dropped 2 bases, with 13 bases sitting between them. The length of the CDR3 is 14 residues. Germline CDR1 LNHDA, CDR2 SQIVND (reference sequence). CDR3 sequence (DNA): TGTGCCAGTAGGGAGGGAGAGGAGAACTATGGCTACACCTTC. Translating gives CASREGEENYGYTF.

The sample holds many counts of this clonotype. The chain joins TRBV6-1 to TRBJ1-4, with 8 nucleotides matching TRBD1. Looked up from germline, CDR1 is MNHNS and CDR2 is SASEGT. Trimming at V came to 5 bases and at J to 3 bases, leaving 5 bases not matched to a gene. The CDR3 runs to 15 residues. The CDR3 nucleotides are TGTGCCAGCAGTCAGACAGGGGCTGCTAATGAAAAACTGTTTTTT. It codes for CASSQTGAANEKLFF.

V is TRBV19 and J is TRBJ1-6; TRBD1 might be the D (6 bases). Germline V gene data show CDR1 as LNHDA and CDR2 as SQIVND (reference sequence). There are 13 residues in the CDR3. Trimming removed 4 bases at V and 10 bases at J, with 11 bases between. CDR3 sequence: CASSSGGISPLHF. CDR3 DNA: TGTGCCAGTAGTAGCGGGGGCATCTCACCCCTCCACTTT.

This clonotype was seen a single time. V and J are TRBV7-9 and TRBJ1-1; D is undetermined. The CDR3 spans 12 residues. Germline V gene data show CDR1 as SEHNR and CDR2 as FQNEAQ (reference sequence). The V and J ends lost 8 bases and 4 bases respectively, with 11 bases between them. CDR3 sequence reads: CASGSIVTEAFF. CDR3 coding DNA: TGTGCCAGCGGCTCTATAGTCACTGAAGCTTTCTTT.